This is a list of T cell receptor beta chains from one sample in a study of cytomegalovirus exposure and HLA in healthy donors. Profiled with immunoSEQ multiplex PCR; TCRdb holds only in-frame clones, not every one. The sample consists of about 160,000 clones, 86% of them appearing once. Material for sequencing was PBMCs. Receptor source: a woman between 18 and 29 years old in good health and CMV-seronegative. CDR3s include the opening cysteine and the closing phenylalanine or tryptophan. A D gene is named only where the DNA matches it firmly. A clone size is listed for some rows: how often the clone was seen (once, few, many), or a class if it is expanded.

clone size,J gene,V gene,D gene,CDR3 DNA,CDR3 protein
.,TRBJ1-2,TRBV16,TRBD1,TGTGCCAGCAGCCAGCGTCCGGGACAGGGTACAGGCTACACCTTC,CASSQRPGQGTGYTF
.,TRBJ1-1,TRBV28,TRBD1,TGTGCCAGCAGCCCAGACAGGGGGCGAGCTTTCTTT,CASSPDRGRAFF
.,TRBJ2-7,TRBV18,.,TGTGCCAGCTCACCACTAAATACAGGAAGCTACGAGCAGTACTTC,CASSPLNTGSYEQYF
once,TRBJ2-1,TRBV20-1,.,TGCAGTGCTAGCCAATACAATGAGCAGTTCTTC,CSASQYNEQFF
few,TRBJ2-7,TRBV7-7,.,TGTGCTAGCAGCTTAGGGGTCGGACTCTCCTACGAGCAGTACTTC,CASSLGVGLSYEQYF
.,TRBJ2-5,TRBV7-3,TRBD1,TGTGCCAGCAGCTCCGACTCGGGACAGGCAGGGACCCAGTACTTC,CASSSDSGQAGTQYF
.,TRBJ1-2,TRBV27,.,TGTGCCAGCAGTTTAGGGGGGAACTATGGCTACACCTTC,CASSLGGNYGYTF
.,TRBJ2-3,TRBV28,.,TGTGCCAGCAAAGAAGGTGGTGGAGTTAAAGATACGCAGTATTTT,CASKEGGGVKDTQYF
once,TRBJ1-2,TRBV28,.,TGTGCCAGCAGACCAGCAGGGGAAGGGGTCGGCTACACCTTC,CASRPAGEGVGYTF
.,TRBJ1-6,TRBV11-2,TRBD1,TGTGCCAGCAGCGTGGACAGGCTAAATTCACCCCTCCACTTT,CASSVDRLNSPLHF
.,TRBJ2-5,TRBV28,TRBD2,TGTGCCAGCACCCGACGGACTAGTTGGGAGACCCAGTACTTC,CASTRRTSWETQYF
many,TRBJ1-2,TRBV7-9,.,TGTGCCAGCAGACCCAATGACAGCCCTTACTATGGCTACACCTTC,CASRPNDSPYYGYTF
.,TRBJ1-1,TRBV5-1,.,TGCGCCAGCAGCACCCACAGGGAAGGCACTGAAGCTTTCTTT,CASSTHREGTEAFF
.,TRBJ1-6,TRBV5-1,TRBD1,TGCGCCAGCAGCTTTGATACGACAGGGGTTAGGTCACCCCTCCACTTT,CASSFDTTGVRSPLHF
few,TRBJ2-1,TRBV5-4,.,TGTGCCAGCAGCCCGGGTATTGTGAATGAGCAGTTCTTC,CASSPGIVNEQFF
.,TRBJ1-3,TRBV14,.,TGTGCCAGCAGCCACATCAATCAGGGTGGCTCTGGAAACACCATATATTTT,CASSHINQGGSGNTIYF
once,TRBJ2-7,TRBV7-9,.,TGTGCCAGCAGCTTAGATCGCGTCGAGCAGTACTTC,CASSLDRVEQYF
.,TRBJ2-5,TRBV5-8,.,TGTGCCAGTCGTCCTCAAGAGACCCAGTACTTC,CASRPQETQYF
.,TRBJ1-5,TRBV2,.,TGTGCCAGCAGTGTCTTTTCAGACGTTTCGGGTCAGCCCCAGCATTTT,CASSVFSDVSGQPQHF
.,TRBJ2-3,TRBV27,TRBD2,TGTGCCAGCAGTAGCCCGGGCGGGAGCAACACAGATACGCAGTATTTT,CASSSPGGSNTDTQYF
.,TRBJ2-1,TRBV2,.,TGTGCCAGCAGTTCAGGGACCTACAATGAGCAGTTCTTC,CASSSGTYNEQFF
.,TRBJ1-1,TRBV7-6,TRBD1,TGTGCCAGCCAGGGGGCCCTGAACACTGAAGCTTTCTTT,CASQGALNTEAFF